One and the same sample provided the 28 T cell receptor beta chains below, sequenced in a study of T cell changes during pregnancy in multiple sclerosis. Assay used: immunoSEQ multiplex PCR; TCRdb lists only in-frame clones, some missing. The sample comprises about 59,000 clones, less than 95% of which are singletons, and about 2.5% rests with the top ten. The sequenced sample was CD8+ T cells from peripheral blood mononuclear cells, obtained after pregnancy. These receptor sequences come from a female donor with multiple sclerosis, enrolled in a pregnancy study.

This sequence joins TRBV7-9 and TRBJ2-2; 9 positions match TRBD2. The CDR3 is 15 residues long. The V gene's germline CDR1 is SEHNR and CDR2 FQNEAQ (reference sequence). The V segment lost 5 bases and the J segment 4 bases; nucleotides outside the gene matches: 5. CDR3 DNA: TGTGCCAGCAGCCAGTTAGCGGGGGCCACCGGGGAGCTGTTTTTT. It specifies CASSQLAGATGELFF.

This clone showed up just once. The chain joins TRBV19 to TRBJ2-3; 7 bases map to TRBD2. The CDR3 is 13 amino acids. Germline-derived CDR1 and CDR2 are LNHDA and SQIVND (reference sequence). V was clipped by 6 bases and J by 5 bases; unmatched bases: 5. CDR3 DNA sequence: TGTGCCAGTAGACCAGGACTAGTAGATACGCAGTATTTT. This gives the protein CASRPGLVDTQYF.

The V gene is TRBV6-1, the J gene TRBJ2-3; D unresolved. Germline-derived CDR1 and CDR2 are MNHNS and SASEGT. The CDR3 is 13 amino acids. V was cut by 3 bases and J by 2 bases, with 6 bases left in between. The CDR3 sequence: CASSDEYTDTQYF. For the CDR3, the DNA is TGTGCCAGCAGTGACGAGTACACAGATACGCAGTATTTT.

Only one count was recorded for this clone. V and J are TRBV27 and TRBJ2-7; tentatively, D is TRBD2 (5 bases). This CDR3 region has 13 residues. CDR1 is MNHEY, CDR2 SMNVEV, per germline (reference sequence). Trimming removed 3 bases from V and 2 bases from J, with 8 bases in between. The CDR3 coding sequence is TGTGCCAGCAGTTTGCGGGTCCCCTACGAGCAGTACTTC. This sequence encodes CASSLRVPYEQYF.

This sequence joins TRBV11-2 and TRBJ1-1; possible D gene TRBD1, 5 bases. CDR3 size: 13 residues. Trimming took off 1 base at V and 6 bases at J, with 9 bases between the two ends. Germline CDR1 reads SGHAT; CDR2 reads FQNNGV. The DNA for the CDR3 is TGTGCCAGCAGCTTAGGTACAGGCGCTGAAGCTTTCTTT. Amino acids: CASSLGTGAEAFF.

The J gene is TRBJ2-7, the V gene TRBV7-9, with D possibly matching TRBD2 (6 bases). V gave up 4 bases and J gave up 1 base, with 14 bases separating them. The length of the CDR3 is 15 residues. Germline loops: CDR1 SEHNR, CDR2 FQNEAQ (reference sequence). DNA for the CDR3: TGTGCCAGCAGCTCCGGGACTTCATATTCCTACGAGCAGTACTTC. It is translated as CASSSGTSYSYEQYF.

The rearrangement uses TRBV27 and TRBJ2-7, with D possibly being TRBD2 (5 bases). Germline lookup yields CDR1 MNHEY and CDR2 SMNVEV (reference sequence). Trimming took off 0 bases at V and 0 bases at J, with 6 bases between the two ends. This CDR3 comprises 14 residues. This chain's CDR3 is CASSLSRASYEQYF. The CDR3 DNA is TGTGCCAGCAGTTTATCGCGGGCCTCCTACGAGCAGTACTTC.

The chain carries TRBV19 and TRBJ1-5; D remains unclear. CDR1 is LNHDA and CDR2 is SQIVND in the germline V gene (reference sequence). This CDR3 has 15 residues. Trimming took 3 bases from V and 0 from J, leaving 9 bases between them. The CDR3 region is CASSIQDYSNQPQHF. CDR3 coding DNA: TGTGCCAGTAGTATCCAGGATTATAGCAATCAGCCCCAGCATTTT.

The V call is TRBV5-8, the J call TRBJ2-1; maybe TRBD2 (6 bases). Per the germline V gene, CDR1 is SGHTS and CDR2 is YDEGEE. The CDR3 runs 15 residues. V was trimmed by 1 base and J by 4 bases, leaving 12 bases between them. Here the CDR3 DNA reads TGTGCCAGCAGCTTGCTAGCGCAGACTTACAATGAGCAGTTCTTC. Encoded protein: CASSLLAQTYNEQFF.

The chain is built from TRBV4-2 and TRBJ1-2; weak D call: TRBD1 (5 bases). The CDR3 runs 14 residues. Germline V gene sequence: CDR1 LGHNA, CDR2 YNFKEQ. Trimming stripped 1 base from V and 6 bases from J, with 12 bases between. The CDR3 loop is CASSQVREGNGYTF. The CDR3 DNA follows: TGTGCCAGCAGCCAAGTCAGGGAAGGTAATGGCTACACCTTC.

J is TRBJ2-1 and V is TRBV4-1, with TRBD2 identical over 7 bases. The V gene's germline CDR1 is MGHRA and CDR2 YSYEKL. Trimming cost V 0 bases and J 8 bases; bases outside gene matches: 7. The CDR3 runs 15 residues. CDR3 in amino acids: CASSQESGTLDEQFF. The CDR3 bases are TGCGCCAGCAGCCAAGAAAGCGGGACCCTGGATGAGCAGTTCTTC.

The genes are TRBV27 and TRBJ2-1, with unresolved D. The CDR3 is made up of 12 amino acids. V lost 6 bases, J lost 8 bases, and 11 bases lay in between. CDR1 and CDR2 from the germline V gene are MNHEY and SMNVEV (reference sequence). The chain's CDR3 is CASSGGPHEQFF. DNA for the CDR3: TGTGCCAGCAGCGGCGGTCCCCATGAGCAGTTCTTC.

The chain couples TRBV30 to TRBJ1-2; weak D call: TRBD1 (6 bases). V shed 4 bases and J shed 3 bases, with 24 bases lying between them. CDR1 is GTSNPN, CDR2 SVGIG, per germline (reference sequence). The CDR3 has 17 amino acids. The CDR3 protein is CAWISVWQGPSDYGYTF. CDR3 nucleotides: TGTGCCTGGATTTCCGTTTGGCAGGGGCCCTCCGACTATGGCTACACCTTC.

This clone came up once. The DNA is omitted, as the CDR3 cannot be located on it reliably, and the CDR3 follows TCRdb's listing. The V and J genes are TRBV21-1 and TRBJ1-1; the table's D gene call, TRBD1, was not cross checked with the DNA. TRBV21-1 counts as a pseudogene. Termini included, the CDR3 measures 16 amino acids. The CDR3 spells CASSPGWGQGNTEAFF.

CDR3: CSVVGQDAEQFF. The CDR3 DNA reads TGCAGCGTTGTGGGGCAGGACGCTGAGCAGTTCTTC. The J gene is TRBJ2-1, the V gene TRBV29-1; a possible D gene is TRBD1 (5 bases). CDR1 and CDR2 from the germline V gene are SQVTM and ANQGSEA. The CDR3 is 12 amino acids. V was pared by 4 bases and J by 9 bases, with 13 bases between.

The chain is built from TRBV28 and TRBJ2-1; TRBD1 might be the D (7 bases). With 3 bases removed from V and 9 bases from J, the gap between germline ends came to 18 bases. Germline V gene data show CDR1 as MDHEN and CDR2 as SYDVKM. The CDR3 covers 15 residues. CDR3 in amino acids: CASSLEGAGFGEQFF. CDR3 in DNA: TGTGCCAGCAGTTTGGAGGGGGCTGGTTTTGGTGAGCAGTTCTTC.

The chain employs TRBV10-2 and TRBJ2-7; D is uncertain. V gave up 8 bases and J gave up 10 bases, with 15 bases separating them. CDR3 length: 11 amino acids. Germline-derived CDR1 and CDR2 are WSHSY and SAAADI. In DNA, the CDR3 is TGCGCCAGCGAGTACCGATTCGAACAGTACTTC. Protein product: CASEYRFEQYF.

This clone was found once. The V call is TRBV20-1, the J call TRBJ2-7; maybe TRBD1 (6 bases). The V end lost 6 bases, the J end lost 4 bases, and 10 bases lay between the germline ends. The CDR3 runs to 11 residues. Germline loops: CDR1 DFQATT, CDR2 SNEGSKA (reference sequence). The CDR3 bases are TGCAGTGCGAAACAGGGATACGAGCAGTACTTC. It encodes CSAKQGYEQYF.

The chain has TRBV27 and TRBJ2-2; 8 positions agree with TRBD1. V lost 5 bases to trimming and J lost 6 bases; unmatched junction nucleotides: 5. CDR1 is MNHEY and CDR2 is SMNVEV in the germline V gene (reference sequence). The CDR3 runs 14 residues. CDR3 sequence (DNA): TGTGCCAGCAGTCCAATGACAGGGGCCGGGGAGCTGTTTTTT. This translates into CASSPMTGAGELFF.

The CDR3 loop is CASSDHDRSLGYTF. The CDR3, as DNA: TGTGCCAGCAGTGACCATGACAGGAGCCTTGGCTACACCTTC. The rearrangement links TRBV6-4 to TRBJ1-2; D possibly corresponds to TRBD1 (6 bases). The CDR3 contains 14 residues. Trimming left V 2 bases short and J 7 bases short, with 14 bases between. Per germline, CDR1 MRHNA and CDR2 SNTAGT.

The chain joins TRBV29-1 to TRBJ2-2; 7 nucleotides match TRBD1. This CDR3 is built from 16 residues. V dropped 6 bases and J dropped 2; count of bases not matched to a gene: 12. Germline lookup yields CDR1 SQVTM and CDR2 ANQGSEA. Written as DNA, the CDR3 is TGCAGCGTCTCAACCCGGGACAGCCATAACACCGGGGAGCTGTTTTTT. Protein: CSVSTRDSHNTGELFF.

This chain uses TRBV29-1 with TRBJ2-7, with D possibly TRBD2 on 6 matching bases. The ends were cut back, 5 bases at V and 0 bases at J, with 11 bases in the middle. The CDR3 covers 13 residues. The germline CDR1 and CDR2 sequences are SQVTM and ANQGSEA. The CDR3: CSVRTTSSYEQYF. CDR3 sequence (DNA): TGCAGCGTTCGGACTACTAGCTCCTACGAGCAGTACTTC.

This clone occurred a few times. V usage is TRBV11-2 and J usage is TRBJ2-7; tentative D call: TRBD1 (6 bases). From germline, CDR1 is SGHAT and CDR2 FQNNGV. The V gene lost 3 bases and the J gene lost 3 bases, with 15 bases spanning the gap. The CDR3 has 15 amino acids. CDR3 DNA sequence: TGTGCCAGCAGCTTGGGACCGGGACACAACTACGAGCAGTACTTC. The encoded protein is CASSLGPGHNYEQYF.

The V call is TRBV27, the J call TRBJ1-3; D may be TRBD1 (5 bases). The CDR3 has 15 amino acids. CDR1 and CDR2 (germline): MNHEY, SMNVEV (reference sequence). Trimming shortened V by 2 bases and J by 0 bases, and 8 bases separated the two germline ends. CDR3 sequence reads: CASSLSGGSGNTIYF. The CDR3 DNA follows: TGTGCCAGCAGTTTAAGCGGGGGCTCTGGAAACACCATATATTTT.

This chain connects TRBV28 to TRBJ1-4; the match to TRBD1 covers 8 bases. This CDR3 comprises 17 residues. Germline V gene data show CDR1 as MDHEN and CDR2 as SYDVKM. Trimming cost V 7 bases and J 4 bases; bases outside gene matches: 14. In DNA form, the CDR3 reads TGTGCCAGCACCCACGCGCCGACGACAGGGGATAATGAAAAACTGTTTTTT. Its protein product is CASTHAPTTGDNEKLFF.

The V and J genes are TRBV7-6 and TRBJ2-7, with D possibly being TRBD2 (6 bases). Trimming left V 1 base short and J 6 bases short, with 10 bases between. The CDR3 contains 13 residues. CDR1 is SGHVS, CDR2 FNYEAQ, per germline. The CDR3 nucleotides are TGTGCCAGCAGCTTAGGACCGACTAGCGAGCAGTACTTC. This translates into CASSLGPTSEQYF.

V gene TRBV19 combines with J gene TRBJ1-1; no clear D. From germline, CDR1 is LNHDA and CDR2 SQIVND (reference sequence). This CDR3 is 12 amino acids long. V was cut by 5 bases and J by 2 bases, with 6 bases left in between. The CDR3 spells CASSQFNTEAFF. The CDR3 DNA follows: TGTGCCAGTAGTCAATTTAACACTGAAGCTTTCTTT.

The V call is TRBV5-1, the J call TRBJ2-1; D unresolved. This CDR3 has 13 residues. From germline, CDR1 is SGHRS and CDR2 YFSETQ. The V and J ends lost 4 bases and 5 bases respectively, with 10 bases between them. The CDR3 DNA is TGCGCCAGCAGCACCCTGCCTAACAATGAGCAGTTCTTC. Amino acids: CASSTLPNNEQFF.